What follows is one TCR beta chain and its context. What it binds is unknown. Assay: immunoSEQ multiplex PCR; the TCRdb copy retains only in-frame clones and omits some. The sample has tens of thousands of clones, 93% seen once; the top ten hold roughly 1.3%. This sample stems from a study of a mutant IDH1 vaccine in newly diagnosed glioma. Broader study findings: Any relationship between pseudoprogression and changes in top peripheral T cell clonotypes seemed absent.

Stated time point: baseline, week 1 (first vaccination visit). The treatment: pre-vaccination baseline after standard-of-care therapy. This clonotype originated in a man aged 40-50 years with glioma. Sequencing used PBMCs, obtained from a glioma patient treated with radiotherapy, temozolomide or both.

In nucleotides, the CDR3 is TGTGCCAGCAGTCCCAGGGAGAACACCGGGGAGCTGTTTTTT. Translation gives CASSPRENTGELFF. This rearrangement joins TRBV11-3 to TRBJ2-2; D perhaps matches TRBD1 (5 bases). In germline, CDR1 is SGHNT, CDR2 YENEEA. The V end lost 6 bases, the J end lost 1 base, and 9 bases lay between the germline ends. The CDR3 has 14 residues.